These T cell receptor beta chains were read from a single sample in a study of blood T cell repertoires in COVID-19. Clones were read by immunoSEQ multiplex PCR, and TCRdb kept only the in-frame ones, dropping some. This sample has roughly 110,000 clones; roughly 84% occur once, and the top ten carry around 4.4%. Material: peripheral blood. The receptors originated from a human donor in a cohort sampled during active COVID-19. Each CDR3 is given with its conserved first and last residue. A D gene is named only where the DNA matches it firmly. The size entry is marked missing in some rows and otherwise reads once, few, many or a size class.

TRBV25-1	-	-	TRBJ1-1	CASSLESNTEAFF	TGTGCCAGCAGTCTCGAGTCCAACACTGAAGCTTTCTTT
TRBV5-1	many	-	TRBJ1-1	CASSFRGSTEAFF	TGCGCCAGCAGCTTTCGGGGGAGCACTGAAGCTTTCTTT
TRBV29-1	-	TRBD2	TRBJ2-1	CSVASGGGRFEQFF	TGCAGCGTAGCTAGCGGGGGTGGCAGGTTTGAGCAGTTCTTC
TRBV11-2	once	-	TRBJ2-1	CASSLDRPSNEQFF	TGTGCCAGCAGCTTAGATCGTCCCAGCAATGAGCAGTTCTTC
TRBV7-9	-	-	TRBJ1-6	CASSLSGGNSPLHF	TGTGCCAGCAGCTTATCTGGAGGGAATTCACCCCTCCACTTT
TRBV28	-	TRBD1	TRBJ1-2	CASSLIQGRYGYTF	TGTGCCAGCAGTTTAATACAGGGGCGGTATGGCTACACCTTC
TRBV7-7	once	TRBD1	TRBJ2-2	CASSSGQHPNTGELFF	TGTGCTAGCAGTTCGGGACAGCACCCGAACACCGGGGAGCTGTTTTTT
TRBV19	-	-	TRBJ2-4	CASSMPFGGRDKNIQYF	TGTGCCAGTAGTATGCCATTTGGGGGCCGGGACAAAAACATTCAGTACTTC
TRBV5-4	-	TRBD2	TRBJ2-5	CASSLARGIQETQYF	TGTGCCAGCAGCTTGGCGCGGGGGATCCAAGAGACCCAGTACTTC
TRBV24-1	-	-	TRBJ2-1	CATSDLARENEQFF	TGTGCCACCAGTGATTTGGCCAGGGAAAATGAGCAGTTCTTC
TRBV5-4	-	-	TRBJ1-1	CASSLAVPNTEAFF	TGTGCCAGCAGCTTGGCGGTTCCGAACACTGAAGCTTTCTTT
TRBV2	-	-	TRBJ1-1	CASSARTSQAEAFF	TGTGCCAGCAGTGCCCGGACTTCGCAGGCGGAAGCTTTCTTT
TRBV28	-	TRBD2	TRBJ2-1	CATGGGNNEQFF	TGTGCCACGGGCGGGGGGAACAATGAGCAGTTCTTC
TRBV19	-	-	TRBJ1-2	CASLQGDYGYTF	TGTGCCAGTCTACAGGGTGACTATGGCTACACCTTC
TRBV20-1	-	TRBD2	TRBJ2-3	CSASDRLAGVTDTQYF	TGCAGTGCTAGTGACCGGCTAGCGGGAGTGACAGATACGCAGTATTTT
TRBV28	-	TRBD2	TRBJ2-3	CASSLGGEPADTQYF	TGTGCCAGCAGTTTGGGGGGGGAGCCGGCTGATACGCAGTATTTT
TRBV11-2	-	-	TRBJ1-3	CASSLEGSSGNTIYF	TGTGCCAGCAGCTTAGAGGGGAGCTCTGGAAACACCATATATTTT
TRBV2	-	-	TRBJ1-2	CASSPEQGIYGYTF	TGTGCCAGCAGCCCCGAACAGGGAATCTATGGCTACACCTTC
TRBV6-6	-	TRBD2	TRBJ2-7	CASSRGLAAIPTYEQYF	TGTGCCAGCAGTCGGGGACTAGCGGCTATACCTACCTACGAGCAGTACTTC
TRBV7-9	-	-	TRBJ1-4	CASSTVSGFNEKLFF	TGTGCCAGCAGCACCGTATCGGGGTTTAATGAAAAACTGTTTTTT
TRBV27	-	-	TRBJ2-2	CASRASGTGELFF	TGTGCCAGCAGGGCTAGTGGGACCGGGGAGCTGTTTTTT
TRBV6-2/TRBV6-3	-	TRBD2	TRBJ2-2	CASSTPRLAGVTGELFF	TGTGCCAGCAGTACCCCGAGGTTAGCGGGAGTAACCGGGGAGCTGTTTTTT